The clone carrying this T cell receptor (beta chain) has a count of ten or more. The data were taken from a study of T cell repertoires in cytomegalovirus infection. Each CDR3 protein gets one entry after TCRdb re-called the reads with MiXCR. The table includes fewer than 550,000 distinct CDR3 sequences, around 11% detected once. Trimming removed 6 bases at V and 4 bases at J, with 15 bases between. CDR1 and CDR2 (germline): MNHEY, SMNVEV (reference sequence). This CDR3 contains 15 residues. This clonotype originated in a human donor in good health (CMV status not recorded). Some clones in this sample may be carry-over from other donors' samples. The sample was PBMCs. The V and J genes are TRBV27 and TRBJ1-4, with D possibly matching TRBD1 (6 bases). The CDR3 bases are TGTGCCAGCAGCAACCGGAGGGGGGATAATGAAAAACTGTTTTTT. This codes for CASSNRRGDNEKLFF.